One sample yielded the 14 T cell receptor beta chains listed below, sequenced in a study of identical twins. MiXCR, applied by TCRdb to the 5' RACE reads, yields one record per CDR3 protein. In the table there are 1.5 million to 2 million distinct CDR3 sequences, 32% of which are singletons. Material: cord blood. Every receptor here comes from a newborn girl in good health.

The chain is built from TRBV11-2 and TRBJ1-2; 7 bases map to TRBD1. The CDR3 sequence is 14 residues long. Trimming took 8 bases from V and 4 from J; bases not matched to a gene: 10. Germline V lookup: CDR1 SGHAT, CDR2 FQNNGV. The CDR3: CASVEADRIYGYTF. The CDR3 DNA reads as TGTGCCAGCGTAGAGGCGGACAGGATCTATGGCTACACCTTC.

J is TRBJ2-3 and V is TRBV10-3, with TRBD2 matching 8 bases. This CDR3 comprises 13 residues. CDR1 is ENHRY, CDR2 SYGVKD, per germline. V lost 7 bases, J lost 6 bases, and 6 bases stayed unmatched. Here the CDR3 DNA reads TGTGCCATCACCGGGGGGGCGAGGGATACGCAGTATTTT. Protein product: CAITGGARDTQYF.

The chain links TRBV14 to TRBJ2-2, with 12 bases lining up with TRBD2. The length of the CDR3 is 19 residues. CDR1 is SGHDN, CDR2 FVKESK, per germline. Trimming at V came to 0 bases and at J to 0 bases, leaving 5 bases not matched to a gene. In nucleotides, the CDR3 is TGTGCCAGCAGCCAAGAGGAACTAGCGGGAGGACCGAACACCGGGGAGCTGTTTTTT. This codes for CASSQEELAGGPNTGELFF. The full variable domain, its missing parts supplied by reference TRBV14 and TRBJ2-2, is EAGVTQFPSHSVIEKGQTVTLRCDPISGHDNLYWYRRVMGKEIKFLLHFVKESKQDESGMPNNRFLAERTGGTYSTLKVQPAELEDSGVYFCASSQEELAGGPNTGELFFGEGSRLTVL.

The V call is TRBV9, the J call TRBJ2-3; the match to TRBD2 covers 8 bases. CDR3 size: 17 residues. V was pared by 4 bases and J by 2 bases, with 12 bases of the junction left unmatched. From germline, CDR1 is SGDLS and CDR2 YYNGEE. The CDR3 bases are TGTGCCAGCAGCTTCCTAGTGGGTAGCGGGACCACAGATACGCAGTATTTT. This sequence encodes CASSFLVGSGTTDTQYF.

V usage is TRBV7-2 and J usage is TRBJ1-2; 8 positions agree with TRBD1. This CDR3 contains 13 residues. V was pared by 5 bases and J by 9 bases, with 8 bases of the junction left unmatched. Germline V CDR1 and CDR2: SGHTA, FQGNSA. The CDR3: CASSLTGVNCYTF. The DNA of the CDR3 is TGTGCCAGCAGCCTGACAGGGGTGAATTGCTACACCTTC.

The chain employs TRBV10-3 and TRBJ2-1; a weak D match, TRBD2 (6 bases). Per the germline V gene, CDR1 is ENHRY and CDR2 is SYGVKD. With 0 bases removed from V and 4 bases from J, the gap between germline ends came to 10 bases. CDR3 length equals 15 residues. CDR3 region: CAISESGRTYNEQFF. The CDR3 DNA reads TGTGCCATCAGTGAGTCGGGGAGGACTTACAATGAGCAGTTCTTC.

The CDR3 DNA follows: TGCGCCAGCAGCCAAGATGTGGCAGGGGCGAATTCACCCCTCCACTTT. Its protein is CASSQDVAGANSPLHF. V gene TRBV4-1 combines with J gene TRBJ1-6, with D maybe TRBD1 (6 bases). Trimming pared 0 bases from V and 7 bases from J, leaving 13 bases between. Germline loops: CDR1 MGHRA, CDR2 YSYEKL. The length of the CDR3 is 16 residues.

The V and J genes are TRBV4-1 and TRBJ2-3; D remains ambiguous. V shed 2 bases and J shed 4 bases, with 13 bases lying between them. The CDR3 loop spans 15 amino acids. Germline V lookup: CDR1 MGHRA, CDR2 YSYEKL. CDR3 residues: CASSQPHTAADTQYF. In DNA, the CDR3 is TGCGCCAGCAGCCAACCCCATACCGCAGCAGATACGCAGTATTTT.

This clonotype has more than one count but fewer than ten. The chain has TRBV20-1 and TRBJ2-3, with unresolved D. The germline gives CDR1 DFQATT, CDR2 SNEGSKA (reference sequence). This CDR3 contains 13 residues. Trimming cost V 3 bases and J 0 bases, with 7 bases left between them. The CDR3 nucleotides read TGCAGTGCTAGTGAAAGGAGCACAGATACGCAGTATTTT. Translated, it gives CSASERSTDTQYF.

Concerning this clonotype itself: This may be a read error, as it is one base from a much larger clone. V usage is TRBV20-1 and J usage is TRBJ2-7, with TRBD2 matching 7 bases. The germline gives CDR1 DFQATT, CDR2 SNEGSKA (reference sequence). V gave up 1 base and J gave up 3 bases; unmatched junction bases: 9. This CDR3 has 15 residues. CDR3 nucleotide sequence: TGCAGTGCTAGAGCTCTAGAGCGGGGTGGCTACGAGCAGTACTTC. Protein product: CSARALERGGYEQYF.

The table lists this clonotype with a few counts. The CDR3, as DNA: TGTGCCAGCAGCTTAGGGGGAAAGGCTAGCACTGGGGAGCAGTTCTTC. Translating it yields CASSLGGKASTGEQFF. The rearrangement links TRBV7-8 to TRBJ2-1; possible D gene TRBD2, 5 bases. The CDR3 covers 16 residues. Trimming took 1 base from V and 10 from J, leaving 20 bases between them. Per germline, CDR1 SGHVS and CDR2 FQNEAQ.

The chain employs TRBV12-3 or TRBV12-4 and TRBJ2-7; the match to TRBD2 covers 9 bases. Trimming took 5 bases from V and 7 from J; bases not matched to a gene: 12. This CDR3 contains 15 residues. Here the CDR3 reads CASSPSGVADNEQYF. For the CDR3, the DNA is TGTGCCAGCAGTCCTAGCGGGGTGGCCGACAATGAGCAGTACTTC.

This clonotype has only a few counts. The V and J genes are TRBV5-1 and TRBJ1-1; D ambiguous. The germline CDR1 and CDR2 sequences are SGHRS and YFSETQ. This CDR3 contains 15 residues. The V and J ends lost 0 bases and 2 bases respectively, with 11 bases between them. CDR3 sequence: CASSLAAALNTEAFF. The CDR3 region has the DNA TGCGCCAGCAGCTTGGCCGCAGCCTTAAACACTGAAGCTTTCTTT.

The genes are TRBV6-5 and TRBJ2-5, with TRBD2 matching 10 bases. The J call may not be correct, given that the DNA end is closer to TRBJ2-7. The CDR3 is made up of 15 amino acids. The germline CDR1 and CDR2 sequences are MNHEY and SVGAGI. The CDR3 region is CASSYGAGGAYEQYF. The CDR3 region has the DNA TGTGCCAGCAGTTACGGAGCGGGAGGGGCCTACGAGCAGTACTTC.